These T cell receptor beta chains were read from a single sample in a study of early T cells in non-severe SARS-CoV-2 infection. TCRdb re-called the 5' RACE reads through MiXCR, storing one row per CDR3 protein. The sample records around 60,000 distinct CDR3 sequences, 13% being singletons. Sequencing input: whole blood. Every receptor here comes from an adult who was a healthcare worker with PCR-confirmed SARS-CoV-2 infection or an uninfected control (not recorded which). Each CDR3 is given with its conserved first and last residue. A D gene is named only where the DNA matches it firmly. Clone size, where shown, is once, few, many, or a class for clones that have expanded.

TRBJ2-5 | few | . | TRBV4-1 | CASSQDHSGQETQYF | TGCGCCAGCAGCCAAGATCATTCCGGGCAAGAGACCCAGTACTTC
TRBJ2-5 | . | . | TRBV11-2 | CASSWATTGTQYF | TGTGCCAGCAGTTGGGCTACCACAGGGACCCAGTACTTC
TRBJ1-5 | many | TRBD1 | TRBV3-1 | CASSTGTGPYQPQHF | TGTGCCAGCAGTACTGGGACAGGGCCTTATCAGCCCCAGCATTTT
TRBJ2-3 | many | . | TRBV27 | CASRLWGFRDTQYF | TGTGCCAGCAGGCTATGGGGGTTTCGAGATACGCAGTATTTT
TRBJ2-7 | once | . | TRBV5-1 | CASSLAGTTYEQYF | TGCGCCAGCAGCTTGGCCGGGACAACCTACGAGCAGTACTTC
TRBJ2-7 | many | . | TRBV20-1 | CSASEGFYEQYF | TGCAGTGCCAGCGAAGGGTTCTACGAGCAGTACTTC
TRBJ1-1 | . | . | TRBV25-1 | CASQDWGEAFF | TGTGCCAGCCAGGACTGGGGTGAAGCTTTCTTT
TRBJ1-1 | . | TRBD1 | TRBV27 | CASSWTGNTEAFF | TGTGCCAGCAGTTGGACAGGGAACACTGAAGCTTTCTTT
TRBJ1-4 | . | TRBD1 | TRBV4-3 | CANGTATNEKLFF | TGCGCCAACGGGACAGCAACTAATGAAAAACTGTTTTTT
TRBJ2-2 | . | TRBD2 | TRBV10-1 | CATGGSTGELFF | TGCGCCACCGGGGGGAGCACCGGGGAGCTGTTTTTT
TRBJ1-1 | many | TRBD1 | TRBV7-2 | CASSPEIDRADAEAFF | TGTGCCAGCAGCCCTGAAATCGACAGGGCGGACGCTGAAGCTTTCTTT
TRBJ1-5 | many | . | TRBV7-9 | CASSSLGPSNQPQHF | TGTGCCAGCAGCTCCCTGGGACCTAGCAATCAGCCCCAGCATTTT
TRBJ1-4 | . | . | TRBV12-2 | CASRFTVGEKLFF | TGTGCAAGTCGATTTACCGTCGGGGAAAAACTGTTTTTT
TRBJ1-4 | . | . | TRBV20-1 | CSARDQNGELNEKLFF | TGCAGTGCTAGAGATCAGAACGGGGAACTAAATGAAAAACTGTTTTTT
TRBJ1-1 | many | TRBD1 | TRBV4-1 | CASSRWTGGNTEAFF | TGCGCCAGCAGCCGATGGACAGGGGGGAACACTGAAGCTTTCTTT
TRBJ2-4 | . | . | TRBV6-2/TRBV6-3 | CASSPEQQYF | TGTGCCAGCAGCCCAGAACAACAGTACTTC
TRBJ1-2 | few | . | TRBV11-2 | CASSSLEKGPYGYTF | TGTGCCAGCAGCTCCCTCGAGAAAGGGCCGTACGGCTACACCTTC
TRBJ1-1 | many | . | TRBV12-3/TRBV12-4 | CASSFAGRTNTEAFF | TGTGCCAGCAGTTTTGCGGGCAGGACCAACACTGAAGCTTTCTTT
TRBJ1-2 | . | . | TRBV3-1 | CASSHPRPSGGYTF | TGTGCCAGCAGCCACCCCAGGCCCTCGGGCGGCTACACCTTC
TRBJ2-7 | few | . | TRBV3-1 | CASSNLQGKEQYF | TGTGCCAGCAGCAACCTCCAGGGTAAGGAGCAGTACTTC
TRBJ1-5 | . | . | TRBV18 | CASSPQTGGGQPQHF | TGTGCCAGCTCACCGCAGACAGGCGGAGGACAGCCCCAGCATTTT
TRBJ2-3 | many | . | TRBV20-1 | CSGTGAVTDTQYF | TGCAGTGGTACGGGGGCGGTCACAGATACGCAGTATTTT
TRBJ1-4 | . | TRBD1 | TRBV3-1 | CASSRGQGTNEKLFF | TGTGCCAGCAGCCGAGGACAGGGAACTAATGAAAAACTGTTTTTT
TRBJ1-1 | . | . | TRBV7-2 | CASSSLGWNTEAFF | TGTGCCAGCAGCTCCTTAGGCTGGAACACTGAAGCTTTCTTT
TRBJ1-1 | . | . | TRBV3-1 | CASSPENTEVFF | TGTGCCAGCAGCCCCGAGAACACTGAAGTTTTCTTT
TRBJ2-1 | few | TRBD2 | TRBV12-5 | CASGLVVSGGSNEQFF | TGTGCTAGTGGTTTGGTAGTTAGCGGGGGTTCCAATGAGCAGTTCTTC
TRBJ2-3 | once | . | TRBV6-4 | CASSDPLGGTQYF | TGTGCCAGCAGTGACCCCCTCGGAGGGACGCAGTATTTT
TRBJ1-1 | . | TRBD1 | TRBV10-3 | CAITRNRGTNTEAFF | TGTGCCATCACCAGAAACAGGGGCACGAACACTGAAGCTTTCTTT
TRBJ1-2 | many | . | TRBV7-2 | CASSLRQSYGYTF | TGTGCCAGCAGCTTAAGACAGAGCTATGGCTACACCTTC